This is a list of T cell receptor beta chains from one sample in a study of cytomegalovirus exposure and HLA in healthy donors. Assay: immunoSEQ multiplex PCR; the TCRdb copy retains only in-frame clones and omits some. This sample has 110,000 to 150,000 clones; over 65% occur once, and the top ten carry about 1.5%. Sequenced sample: PBMCs. The source is a woman in her 30s in good health and CMV-seronegative. CDR3s leave out the opening cysteine and the closing phenylalanine or tryptophan. Each record gives: V gene, CDR3 protein.

>TRBV5-1
ASSLGVGLMNTEAF
>TRBV7-2
ASSLVGPFNSPLH
>TRBV28
ASIPGAASGYT
>TRBV11-2
ASSLVSQGAVGMNTEAF
>TRBV7-9
ASSPDRDFNQPQH
>TRBV11-3
ASSLRGGSYNEQF
>TRBV19
ASSMGQGTDTQY
>TRBV7-9
ASSLGLAGVTEQF
>TRBV6-5
ASSYGAGLNTEAF
>TRBV19
ASSIAGGNIQY